This T cell receptor (beta chain) was retrieved from a study of cytomegalovirus exposure and HLA in healthy donors. On the study more broadly: Clustering assigned 70% to 90% of the approximately 400 genotyped donors to the Caucasian-associated ancestry cluster.

The donors, nominally healthy at sampling, likely had unrecorded immune exposures. With 60 Vbeta and 13 Jbeta primers, the PCR was carried out. Repertoires were generated with immunoSEQ multiplex PCR, while TCRdb's copy carries only in-frame clones and drops some. Among tens of thousands of clones, approximately 47% were seen once, and the ten largest hold 2%. This clone was detected a few times. The antigen remains undetermined. Losses at the gene ends were 4 bases for V and 0 bases for J; bases not matched to a gene: 6. CDR1 is SGHRS, CDR2 YFSETQ, per germline. CDR3 length: 15 residues. Regarding the study as a whole: Among donors in an Asian-associated ancestry cluster, a later analysis reportedly found fewer N-insertions than the roughly 610-donor mean.

The sequencing input was PBMCs. The sequence was obtained from a woman in her forties or fifties in good health and CMV-seronegative. V gene TRBV5-1 combines with J gene TRBJ2-5; TRBD2 matches at 7 bases. The CDR3 region has the DNA TGCGCCAGCAGCCCCCCCGGGACTAACCAAGAGACCCAGTACTTC. Its translation: CASSPPGTNQETQYF. The whole variable domain, remainder taken from reference TRBV5-1 and TRBJ2-5, is KAGVTQTPRYLIKTRGQQVTLSCSPISGHRSVSWYQQTPGQGLQFLFEYFSETQRNKGNFPGRFSGRQFSNSRSEMNVSTLELGDSALYLCASSPPGTNQETQYFGPGTRLLVL.